The 31 T cell receptor beta chains presented below share a single source sample, sequenced in a study of OX40 agonist ivuxolimab in advanced cancers. Assay used: immunoSEQ multiplex PCR; TCRdb lists only in-frame clones, some missing. The sample yields approximately 68,000 clones, around 88% seen once. The sequenced sample was CD4+ or CD8+ T cells sorted from blood, obtained in a trial of the OX40 agonist ivuxolimab. All receptors derive from an adult with an advanced solid tumor such as melanoma, head and neck, liver or kidney cancer.

The chain couples TRBV5-4 to TRBJ1-5; no clear D gene. The CDR3 consists of 15 residues. The V end was cut by 0 bases, the J end by 3 bases, with 10 bases between. Germline V CDR1 and CDR2: SGHNT, YYREEE (reference sequence). DNA of the CDR3: TGTGCCAGCAGCTTGGCGGGCCGAATCAATCAGCCCCAGCATTTT. Its protein product is CASSLAGRINQPQHF.

The chain combines TRBV28 with TRBJ1-6; D may be TRBD1 (6 bases). The V end was cut by 7 bases, the J end by 1 base, with 14 bases between. The CDR3 consists of 16 residues. Germline CDR1 and CDR2: MDHEN and SYDVKM. CDR3 coding DNA: TGTGCCAGCACCATGGGGGGGACATCCTATAATTCACCCCTCCACTTT. Its translation: CASTMGGTSYNSPLHF. Full variable domain (missing parts from reference TRBV28 and TRBJ1-6): DVKVTQSSRYLVKRTGEKVFLECVQDMDHENMFWYRQDPGLGLRLIYFSYDVKMKEKGDIPEGYSVSREKKERFSLILESASTNQTSMYLCASTMGGTSYNSPLHFGNGTRLTVT.

The V call is TRBV6-5, the J call TRBJ2-1, with D possibly TRBD1 on 6 matching bases. Germline loops: CDR1 MNHEY, CDR2 SVGAGI. The V gene lost 5 bases and the J gene lost 11 bases, with 10 bases spanning the gap. The CDR3 covers 11 residues. Here the CDR3 reads CASSDGTKQFF. CDR3 coding DNA: TGTGCCAGCAGTGACGGGACAAAGCAGTTCTTC.

CDR3 protein: CASSYSATGEEKLFF. The CDR3 nucleotides are TGCGCCAGCAGTTATTCCGCGACAGGGGAGGAAAAACTGTTTTTT. The chain joins TRBV5-1 to TRBJ1-4; the match to TRBD1 covers 8 bases. J lost 8 bases, V lost 5 bases, and 11 bases had no gene match. This CDR3 has 15 residues. Germline loops: CDR1 SGHRS, CDR2 YFSETQ. Full variable domain (outside the CDR3, taken from reference TRBV5-1 and TRBJ1-4): KAGVTQTPRYLIKTRGQQVTLSCSPISGHRSVSWYQQTPGQGLQFLFEYFSETQRNKGNFPGRFSGRQFSNSRSEMNVSTLELGDSALYLCASSYSATGEEKLFFGSGTQLSVL.

The chain recombines TRBV7-2 with TRBJ2-5; TRBD2 is a possible D gene (7 bases). This CDR3 region has 16 residues. V was trimmed by 4 bases and J by 4 bases, leaving 19 bases between them. Germline assignment: CDR1 SGHTA and CDR2 FQGNSA. The CDR3 DNA follows: TGTGCCAGCAGCTCCCAGCCGGCGGGGGCTGGAGAGACCCAGTACTTC. This sequence encodes CASSSQPAGAGETQYF.

CDR3 DNA sequence: TGTGCCAGCAGTGTGGGTCGCGGGACCGGGGAGCTGTTTTTT. Residues: CASSVGRGTGELFF. This chain uses TRBV2 with TRBJ2-2; tentatively, D is TRBD2 (5 bases). Trimming removed 4 bases at V and 5 bases at J, with 11 bases between. CDR3 size: 14 residues. Germline V gene data show CDR1 as SNHLY and CDR2 as FYNNEI.

This clone was recorded once. The chain is built from TRBV7-8 and TRBJ2-5, with 7 bases fitting TRBD2. This CDR3 spans 16 amino acids. Germline CDR1 SGHVS, CDR2 FQNEAQ. The trim removed 3 bases at V and 4 bases at J, leaving 11 bases unmatched. The CDR3 DNA follows: TGTGCCAGCAGCTTCGGTGCTGCGGGAGTTGCAGAGACCCAGTACTTC. It specifies CASSFGAAGVAETQYF.

The chain is built from TRBV6-5 and TRBJ1-2; TRBD1 is a possible D gene (5 bases). The CDR3 has 14 residues. V was trimmed by 6 bases and J by 4 bases, leaving 15 bases between them. Germline V lookup: CDR1 MNHEY, CDR2 SVGAGI. CDR3: CASSRDSLGYGYTF. The CDR3, as DNA: TGTGCCAGCAGCCGAGACAGCTTGGGCTATGGCTACACCTTC.

This sequence joins TRBV6-5 and TRBJ1-5; a possible D gene is TRBD1 (5 bases). Per the germline V gene, CDR1 is MNHEY and CDR2 is SVGAGI. V dropped 2 bases and J dropped 8 bases, with 16 bases sitting between them. The CDR3 length is 15 residues. The CDR3 sequence is CASSYTGRGTEPQHF. The CDR3 DNA reads TGTGCCAGCAGTTACACGGGGCGGGGAACGGAGCCCCAGCATTTT.

The genes are TRBV7-2 and TRBJ1-2, with D unclear. From germline, CDR1 is SGHTA and CDR2 FQGNSA. Trimming removed 2 bases at V and 3 bases at J, with 10 bases between. This CDR3 is built from 14 residues. The CDR3 region is CASSLRWQDYGYTF. The DNA of the CDR3 is TGTGCCAGCAGCTTAAGGTGGCAAGACTATGGCTACACCTTC.

This chain joins TRBV6-5 and TRBJ1-2, with 7 bases identical to TRBD1. Unmatched junction bases numbered 5, after V lost 0 bases and J lost 4 bases. The CDR3 is 15 residues long. Germline loops: CDR1 MNHEY, CDR2 SVGAGI. The CDR3 loop reads CASSYSFDRAYGYTF. CDR3 nucleotides: TGTGCCAGCAGTTACTCGTTCGACAGGGCCTATGGCTACACCTTC.

The V and J genes are TRBV10-3 and TRBJ1-2, with TRBD1 matching 7 bases. V shed 2 bases, J shed 3 bases, and the junction held 9 bases outside the gene matches. In germline, CDR1 is ENHRY, CDR2 SYGVKD. The CDR3 sequence is 16 residues long. The CDR3 sequence: CAISEPGEQGDYGYTF. The CDR3 region has the DNA TGTGCCATCAGTGAGCCCGGGGAGCAGGGGGACTATGGCTACACCTTC.

This clone was seen only a few times. The rearrangement links TRBV7-9 to TRBJ1-4, with D unresolved. V was clipped by 4 bases and J by 2 bases, with 11 bases between them. The CDR3 consists of 15 residues. The germline V gene encodes CDR1 SEHNR and CDR2 FQNEAQ (reference sequence). The CDR3 is CASSSDGHTNEKLFF. The CDR3 DNA sequence: TGTGCCAGCAGCTCGGACGGGCACACTAATGAAAAACTGTTTTTT. The full variable domain, its missing parts supplied by reference TRBV7-9 and TRBJ1-4, is DTGVSQNPRHKITKRGQNVTFRCDPISEHNRLYWYRQTLGQGPEFLTYFQNEAQLEKSRLLSDRFSAERPKGSFSTLEIQRTEQGDSAMYLCASSSDGHTNEKLFFGSGTQLSVL.

This chain connects TRBV5-8 to TRBJ2-7; 9 positions agree with TRBD2. Germline-derived CDR1 and CDR2 are SGHTS and YDEGEE. The V segment lost 2 bases and the J segment 4 bases; nucleotides outside the gene matches: 7. The CDR3 covers 15 residues. The CDR3 DNA reads TGTGCCAGCAGCTTTAATAGCGGGAGATCATACGAGCAGTACTTC. Its protein is CASSFNSGRSYEQYF.

The rearrangement links TRBV11-2 to TRBJ1-3; unclear D gene. Trimming shortened V by 5 bases and J by 3 bases, and 8 bases separated the two germline ends. In germline, CDR1 is SGHAT, CDR2 FQNNGV. The CDR3 runs 13 residues. CDR3 in DNA: TGTGCCAGCAGCGCGACTGTTGGAAACACCATATATTTT. Translated, it gives CASSATVGNTIYF. The entire variable domain, with the rest obtained from reference TRBV11-2 and TRBJ1-3, is as follows: EAGVAQSPRYKIIEKRQSVAFWCNPISGHATLYWYQQILGQGPKLLIQFQNNGVVDDSQLPKDRFSAERLKGVDSTLKIQPAKLEDSAVYLCASSATVGNTIYFGEGSWLTVV.

The chain couples TRBV27 to TRBJ2-7, with a tentative D call TRBD2 (5 bases). The V end was cut by 4 bases, the J end by 4 bases, with 20 bases between. The CDR3 covers 16 residues. The germline V gene encodes CDR1 MNHEY and CDR2 SMNVEV (reference sequence). CDR3 DNA sequence: TGTGCCAGCAGTTCAGGCATCGGGGATACAAGGTACGAGCAGTACTTC. Translating it yields CASSSGIGDTRYEQYF.

This clone was recorded once. This chain links TRBV6-5 with TRBJ2-7, with 8 bases aligning to TRBD2. Germline V gene sequence: CDR1 MNHEY, CDR2 SVGAGI. There are 13 residues in the CDR3. J gave up 3 bases and V 8 bases, and 6 bases lay outside the gene matches. CDR3 protein: CASSNRGGYEQYF. CDR3 DNA sequence: TGTGCCAGCTCCAACCGGGGGGGCTACGAGCAGTACTTC.

This chain links TRBV7-9 with TRBJ1-2; D is ambiguous. V was trimmed by 4 bases and J by 5 bases, leaving 2 bases between them. The CDR3 runs to 10 residues. Germline CDR1 and CDR2: SEHNR and FQNEAQ (reference sequence). The CDR3 nucleotides read TGTGCCAGCAGCTCTTATGGCTACACCTTC. Translating gives CASSSYGYTF.

The rearrangement uses TRBV6-1 and TRBJ2-6; D gene uncertain. Trimming shortened V by 4 bases and J by 2 bases, and 9 bases separated the two germline ends. Germline V lookup: CDR1 MNHNS, CDR2 SASEGT. There are 15 residues in the CDR3. The CDR3 DNA reads TGTGCCAGCAGTGGGGGTAAGGCTGGGGCCAACGTCCTGACTTTC. Protein sequence: CASSGGKAGANVLTF.

This clone showed up just once. The V gene is TRBV15, the J gene TRBJ2-7; 12 bases align to TRBD1. The CDR3 spans 16 residues. V was pared by 0 bases and J by 12 bases, with 12 bases of the junction left unmatched. Germline CDR1 is LNHNV and CDR2 is YYDKDF (reference sequence). The CDR3 DNA is TGTGCCACCAGCAGAGACCCGGGACAGGGGGCCTCGCCTCCGTACTTC. Amino acid sequence: CATSRDPGQGASPPYF. Together with reference TRBV15 and TRBJ2-7, the CDR3 gives the full variable domain: DAMVIQNPRYQVTQFGKPVTLSCSQTLNHNVMYWYQQKSSQAPKLLFHYYDKDFNNEADTPDNFQSRRPNTSFCFLDIRSPGLGDTAMYLCATSRDPGQGASPPYFGPGTRLTVT.

The chain is built from TRBV14 and TRBJ1-2; 8 nucleotides match TRBD1. Germline assignment: CDR1 SGHDN and CDR2 FVKESK. With 0 bases clipped from V and 5 bases from J, the junction kept 11 bases outside the gene matches. The CDR3 covers 17 residues. CDR3 coding DNA: TGTGCCAGCAGCCAAGAAAGGACAGGGTTTTTTATGTATGGCTACACCTTC. Residues: CASSQERTGFFMYGYTF. Based on the CDR3 plus reference TRBV14 and TRBJ1-2, the full variable domain is EAGVTQFPSHSVIEKGQTVTLRCDPISGHDNLYWYRRVMGKEIKFLLHFVKESKQDESGMPNNRFLAERTGGTYSTLKVQPAELEDSGVYFCASSQERTGFFMYGYTFGSGTRLTVV.

The gene calls are TRBV6-5 and TRBJ2-1; D possibly uses TRBD1 or TRBD2 (5 bases each). V dropped 6 bases and J dropped 16 bases, with 19 bases sitting between them. CDR3 length equals 12 residues. Germline CDR1 MNHEY, CDR2 SVGAGI. The CDR3 DNA reads TGTGCCAGCAGCTTCACCGGGACCGCCCTTTTCTTC. This gives the protein CASSFTGTALFF.

The chain uses TRBV6-6 and TRBJ2-2; possibly TRBD1 for D (6 bases). CDR3 length: 16 residues. Germline V gene data show CDR1 as MNHNY and CDR2 as SVGAGI (reference sequence). Between the trimmed V and J ends, which lost 6 bases and 4 bases, there was a span of 18 bases. The CDR3 reads CASRPTGTLGTGELFF. As DNA, the CDR3 is TGTGCCAGCAGACCCACAGGGACCCTGGGCACCGGGGAGCTGTTTTTT.

The chain has TRBV29-1 and TRBJ2-2; D call uncertain. CDR1 and CDR2 (germline): SQVTM, ANQGSEA. The V end lost 0 bases, the J end lost 4 bases, and 9 bases lay between the germline ends. CDR3 length equals 14 residues. The CDR3: CSVEDQPGTGELFF. DNA for the CDR3: TGCAGCGTTGAAGATCAACCCGGCACCGGGGAGCTGTTTTTT.

The rearrangement uses TRBV5-1 and TRBJ2-7, with D perhaps TRBD1 (6 bases). In germline, CDR1 is SGHRS, CDR2 YFSETQ. The length of the CDR3 is 16 residues. The V end was cut by 0 bases, the J end by 1 base, with 14 bases between. The CDR3 protein is CASSLVGTGQSYEQYF. CDR3 sequence (DNA): TGCGCCAGCAGCTTGGTGGGAACAGGGCAATCCTACGAGCAGTACTTC.

This rearrangement joins TRBV6-6 to TRBJ2-2; D is perhaps TRBD1 (6 bases). Trimming cost V 4 bases and J 9 bases, with 12 bases left between them. CDR1 is MNHNY and CDR2 is SVGAGI in the germline V gene (reference sequence). The CDR3 is 13 amino acids. The CDR3 sequence is CASSFDRLRELFF. The CDR3 coding sequence is TGTGCCAGCAGTTTTGACAGGCTCAGGGAGCTGTTTTTT.

The chain links TRBV4-3 to TRBJ1-2, with TRBD1 as a possible D gene (5 bases). The CDR3 consists of 16 residues. Germline CDR1 and CDR2: LGHNA and YSLEER. Between the trimmed V and J ends, which lost 1 base and 0 bases, there was a span of 12 bases. This CDR3 is CASSQGGRGANYGYTF. CDR3 nucleotides: TGCGCCAGCAGCCAAGGGGGACGGGGAGCTAACTATGGCTACACCTTC.

This clone showed up just once. Relative to the germline gene, one junction end is altered; a read error may explain this. The V and J genes are TRBV5-1 and TRBJ1-1, with TRBD1 matching 7 bases. The V gene's germline CDR1 is SGHRS and CDR2 YFSETQ. CDR3 length: 15 residues. This CDR3 is CASSEEGTVNSEAFF. Here the CDR3 DNA reads TGTGCCAGCAGCGAGGAGGGGACAGTCAACTCTGAAGCTTTCTTT. The full variable domain, completed using reference TRBV5-1 and TRBJ1-1, is KAGVTQTPRYLIKTRGQQVTLSCSPISGHRSVSWYQQTPGQGLQFLFEYFSETQRNKGNFPGRFSGRQFSNSRSEMNVSTLELGDSALYLCASSEEGTVNSEAFFGQGTRLTVV.

The V gene is TRBV5-5, the J gene TRBJ2-5, with D perhaps TRBD1 or TRBD2 (5 bases each). The length of the CDR3 is 16 residues. CDR1 SGHKS and CDR2 YYEKEE come from the germline V gene (reference sequence). Trimming cost V 0 bases and J 2 bases, with 14 bases left between them. CDR3 nucleotides: TGTGCCAGCAGCTTGGCCTTGAGGGGCGGGCAAGAGACCCAGTACTTC. Translating gives CASSLALRGGQETQYF.

The V gene is TRBV5-1, the J gene TRBJ2-7, with D uncertain. This CDR3 contains 15 residues. Germline V CDR1 and CDR2: SGHRS, YFSETQ. V lost 0 bases and J lost 4, with 14 bases in between. CDR3 loop: CASSLDASDRYEQYF. In DNA, the CDR3 is TGCGCCAGCAGCTTGGATGCATCCGATCGGTACGAGCAGTACTTC.

This clone was observed a single time. The V and J genes are TRBV30 and TRBJ2-2; TRBD2 matches at 10 bases. The germline V gene has CDR1 GTSNPN and CDR2 SVGIG (reference sequence). Trimming at V came to 0 bases and at J to 0 bases, leaving 10 bases not matched to a gene. This CDR3 region has 19 residues. CDR3 in amino acids: CAWSVWASGRRANTGELFF. CDR3 DNA sequence: TGTGCCTGGAGTGTATGGGCTAGCGGGAGACGGGCGAACACCGGGGAGCTGTTTTTT.